The present TCR beta chain was sequenced within a study of blood T cell repertoires in COVID-19. Study-level background: Samples representing acute and convalescent COVID-19 were sourced from the United States, Italy and Spain. T cells, B-cell-depleted T cells, or PBMCs supplied cDNA or gDNA.

Original processing notes: Researchers report that nucleated cell counts were estimated from reference gene primer amplification. Profiling relied on immunoSEQ multiplex PCR, and the TCRdb table lists in-frame clones only, not all of them. V and J calls and clone size are those listed in that table; D and trimming were worked out from the DNA. The data contain roughly 70,000 clones, 70% to 90% of them singletons. The material sequenced was peripheral blood. This receptor was taken from a human donor in a cohort sampled during active COVID-19.

The CDR3 DNA sequence: TGTGCCAGCAGTCCTACAGGGGGCCAAGAGACCCAGTACTTC. Protein: CASSPTGGQETQYF. The gene calls are TRBV6-5 and TRBJ2-5; 8 bases map to TRBD1. In germline, CDR1 is MNHEY, CDR2 SVGAGI. V gave up 5 bases and J gave up 1 base; unmatched junction bases: 3. The CDR3 is 14 residues long.